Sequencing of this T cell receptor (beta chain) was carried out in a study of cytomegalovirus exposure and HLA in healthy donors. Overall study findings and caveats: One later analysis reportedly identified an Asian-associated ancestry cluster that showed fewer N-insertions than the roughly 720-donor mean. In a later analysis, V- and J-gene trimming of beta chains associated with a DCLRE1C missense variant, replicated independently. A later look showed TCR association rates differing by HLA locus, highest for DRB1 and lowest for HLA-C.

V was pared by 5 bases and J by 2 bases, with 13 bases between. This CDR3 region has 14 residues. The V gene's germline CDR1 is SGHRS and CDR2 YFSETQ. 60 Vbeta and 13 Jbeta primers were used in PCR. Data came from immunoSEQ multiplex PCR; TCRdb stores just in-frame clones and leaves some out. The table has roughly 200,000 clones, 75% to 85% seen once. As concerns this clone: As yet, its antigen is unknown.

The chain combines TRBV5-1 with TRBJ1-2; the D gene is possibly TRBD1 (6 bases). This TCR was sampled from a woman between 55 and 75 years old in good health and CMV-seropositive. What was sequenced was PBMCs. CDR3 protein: CASSDRRYNYGYTF. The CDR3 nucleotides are TGCGCCAGCAGTGACAGGCGCTACAACTATGGCTACACCTTC. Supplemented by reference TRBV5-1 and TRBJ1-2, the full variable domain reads KAGVTQTPRYLIKTRGQQVTLSCSPISGHRSVSWYQQTPGQGLQFLFEYFSETQRNKGNFPGRFSGRQFSNSRSEMNVSTLELGDSALYLCASSDRRYNYGYTFGSGTRLTVV.